This is a list of T cell receptor beta chains from one sample in a study of T cell repertoires in cytomegalovirus infection. TCRdb independently ran MiXCR on the reads; one entry per CDR3 protein. This sample has more than 200,000 distinct CDR3 sequences, with roughly 10% found just once. The sample was PBMCs. All receptors derive from a human donor in good health (CMV status not recorded). Some clones in this sample may be carry-over from other donors' samples. Both conserved end residues are part of each CDR3. The D gene is left open where the match is weak. The size field is filled for only some rows; it gives once, few, many or a size class.

J gene | CDR3 length | D gene | clone size | V gene | CDR3 protein | CDR3 DNA
TRBJ2-5 | 15 | - | few | TRBV6-5 | CASSYSPARGDDRYF | TGTGCCAGCAGTTACTCGCCTGCCAGGGGGGACGACCGGTACTTC
TRBJ2-7 | 18 | TRBD2 | few | TRBV7-2 | CASSPLMGGLAYPYEQYF | TGTGCCAGCAGCCCACTGATGGGGGGACTAGCGTATCCCTACGAGCAGTACTTC
TRBJ1-1 | 14 | - | - | TRBV30 | CAWTRRGGTSTAFF | TGTGCCTGGACCCGTAGGGGGGGGACCTCTACTGCTTTCTTT
TRBJ1-5 | 14 | - | - | TRBV20-1 | CSASGGDSNQPQHF | TGCAGTGCTAGCGGAGGGGATAGCAATCAGCCCCAGCATTTT
TRBJ1-2 | 13 | - | few | TRBV6-2/TRBV6-3 | CASSRGPYYGYTF | TGTGCCAGCTCTAGAGGACCTTACTATGGCTACACCTTC
TRBJ2-3 | 16 | TRBD2 | many | TRBV7-2 | CASSSRGGTSTDTQYF | TGTGCCAGCAGCTCTCGCGGGGGAACTAGCACAGATACGCAGTATTTT
TRBJ2-5 | 11 | - | few | TRBV24-1 | CATEKGETQYF | TGTGCCACAGAAAAGGGGGAGACCCAGTACTTC
TRBJ1-2 | 14 | - | many | TRBV7-2 | CASSLDWGGYGYTF | TGTGCCAGCAGCTTAGACTGGGGGGGCTATGGCTACACCTTC
TRBJ1-1 | 15 | - | many | TRBV6-1 | CASSEGMKGHTEAFF | TGTGCCAGCAGTGAAGGTATGAAGGGCCACACTGAAGCTTTCTTT
TRBJ1-1 | 15 | - | - | TRBV5-1 | CASSLETGQGTEAFF | TGCGCCAGCAGCTTGGAAACAGGGCAGGGGACTGAAGCTTTCTTT
TRBJ1-5 | 14 | TRBD1 | many | TRBV12-3/TRBV12-4 | CASSFQGAIQPQHF | TGTGCCAGCAGTTTCCAGGGGGCAATTCAGCCCCAGCATTTT
TRBJ2-3 | 17 | TRBD2 | - | TRBV25-1 | CASSDPTSGISTDTQYF | TGTGCCAGCAGTGACCCCACTAGCGGCATTAGCACAGATACGCAGTATTTT
TRBJ1-1 | 14 | - | many | TRBV7-8 | CASSPLTTNTEAFF | TGTGCCAGCAGCCCCCTCACAACGAACACTGAAGCTTTCTTT
TRBJ2-1 | 14 | TRBD2 | - | TRBV6-1 | CAGGILAGTNELFF | TGTGCCGGGGGGATTCTAGCGGGGACGAATGAGCTGTTCTTC
TRBJ2-5 | 15 | TRBD2 | - | TRBV12-3/TRBV12-4 | CASRQTAGGPETQYF | TGTGCCAGCAGACAAACAGCGGGGGGGCCTGAGACCCAGTACTTC
TRBJ2-1 | 15 | TRBD2 | few | TRBV5-1 | CASSLVAGVFDEQFF | TGCGCCAGCAGCTTGGTAGCGGGAGTTTTCGATGAGCAGTTCTTC
TRBJ2-5 | 13 | - | - | TRBV20-1 | CSAKDSPQETQYF | TGCAGTGCTAAAGACAGTCCCCAAGAGACCCAGTACTTC
TRBJ1-1 | 17 | - | - | TRBV11-2 | CASSLGDRGRPQSEAFF | TGTGCCAGCAGCTTAGGGGACCGGGGACGGCCTCAATCTGAAGCTTTCTTT
TRBJ1-1 | 13 | - | many | TRBV6-2/TRBV6-3 | CASAGGRRIEAFF | TGTGCCAGCGCGGGGGGAAGGCGGATTGAAGCTTTCTTT
TRBJ2-7 | 13 | - | many | TRBV7-2 | CASSSPLAYEQYF | TGTGCCAGCAGCTCTCCCCTAGCCTACGAGCAGTACTTC
TRBJ2-3 | 14 | - | many | TRBV5-4 | CASSSGTYADTQYF | TGTGCCAGCAGTTCAGGGACCTACGCAGATACGCAGTATTTT
TRBJ2-7 | 14 | - | few | TRBV20-1 | CSAIVEGSSYEQYF | TGCAGTGCTATAGTAGAGGGGAGCTCCTACGAGCAGTACTTC
TRBJ1-2 | 14 | - | many | TRBV7-2 | CASSFNPGHYGYTF | TGTGCCAGCAGCTTCAACCCAGGACACTATGGCTACACCTTC
TRBJ1-1 | 14 | - | many | TRBV28 | CASSIAGLNTEAFF | TGTGCCAGCTCGATCGCAGGCTTGAACACTGAAGCTTTCTTT
TRBJ2-2 | 16 | - | - | TRBV29-1 | CSVTGDIESNTGELFF | TGCAGCGTAACCGGGGACATAGAATCGAACACCGGGGAGCTGTTTTTT
TRBJ2-3 | 17 | TRBD2 | many | TRBV7-2 | CASSSQGLAGGTDTQYF | TGTGCCAGCAGCTCTCAGGGACTAGCGGGGGGCACAGATACGCAGTATTTT
TRBJ1-6 | 16 | - | many | TRBV7-8 | CASSPPPGANNSPLHF | TGTGCCAGCAGCCCCCCCCCAGGAGCTAATAATTCACCCCTCCACTTT
TRBJ1-5 | 14 | - | - | TRBV19 | CASSMAISNQPQHF | TGTGCCAGTAGTATGGCGATTAGCAATCAGCCCCAGCATTTT
TRBJ2-7 | 16 | TRBD1 | many | TRBV7-2 | CASSKMSGTGAYEQYF | TGTGCCAGCAGCAAAATGTCCGGGACAGGCGCCTACGAGCAGTACTTC
TRBJ2-5 | 15 | - | many | TRBV7-2 | CASSLRRSGGETQYF | TGTGCCAGCAGCTTGAGGAGATCGGGCGGAGAGACCCAGTACTTC
TRBJ2-7 | 14 | - | few | TRBV7-2 | CASSLSQQVLEQYF | TGTGCCAGCAGCTTAAGTCAACAGGTGCTCGAGCAGTACTTC
TRBJ2-1 | 12 | TRBD1 | few | TRBV29-1 | CSGTGVADEQFF | TGCAGCGGAACAGGGGTGGCGGATGAGCAGTTCTTC
TRBJ2-3 | 16 | - | many | TRBV20-1 | CSARDEREAPRDTQYF | TGCAGTGCTAGAGATGAGAGGGAGGCCCCACGAGATACGCAGTATTTT
TRBJ2-1 | 18 | - | - | TRBV4-1 | CASSQERASRGSINEQFF | TGCGCCAGCAGCCAAGAACGGGCCTCGCGGGGTAGCATCAATGAGCAGTTCTTC
TRBJ1-2 | 14 | TRBD1 | many | TRBV2 | CASSAGTGKVGYTF | TGTGCCAGCAGTGCCGGGACAGGGAAAGTTGGCTACACCTTC
TRBJ1-4 | 15 | - | - | TRBV25-1 | CASSGWERDNEKLFF | TGTGCCAGCAGTGGTTGGGAAAGGGATAATGAAAAACTGTTTTTT
TRBJ1-2 | 13 | TRBD1 | many | TRBV28 | CASRKQGAKGYTF | TGTGCCAGCAGAAAACAGGGGGCGAAAGGCTACACCTTC
TRBJ2-7 | 15 | - | many | TRBV7-2 | CASSPNRVLNYEQYF | TGTGCCAGCAGCCCAAACAGGGTTTTAAACTACGAGCAGTACTTC
TRBJ2-7 | 17 | TRBD1 | many | TRBV7-2 | CASSLKGSGTGAYEQYF | TGTGCCAGCAGCCTAAAGGGATCCGGGACAGGGGCCTACGAGCAGTACTTC
TRBJ2-1 | 12 | - | many | TRBV12-3/TRBV12-4 | CASSLMGNEQFF | TGTGCCAGCAGTTTAATGGGTAATGAGCAGTTCTTC
TRBJ2-7 | 15 | TRBD2 | few | TRBV12-3/TRBV12-4 | CARSLGLAGVYEQYF | TGTGCCAGGTCCTTGGGACTAGCGGGGGTGTACGAGCAGTACTTC
TRBJ1-5 | 16 | - | many | TRBV7-2 | CASSKTQGGRNQPQHF | TGTGCCAGCAGCAAAACACAGGGTGGCCGCAATCAGCCCCAGCATTTT
TRBJ2-7 | 14 | TRBD2 | many | TRBV7-2 | CASSLGLAGGEQYF | TGTGCCAGCAGCTTAGGACTAGCGGGAGGCGAGCAGTACTTC
TRBJ2-5 | 16 | - | few | TRBV7-2 | CASSEVWGGDGETQYF | TGTGCCAGCAGCGAGGTTTGGGGAGGAGATGGAGAGACCCAGTACTTC
TRBJ1-4 | 14 | TRBD1 | - | TRBV6-2/TRBV6-3 | CASKTGQGREKLFF | TGTGCCAGCAAAACCGGACAGGGGCGAGAAAAACTGTTTTTT
TRBJ2-3 | 18 | TRBD2 | many | TRBV7-2 | CASRSGTSARGSTDTQYF | TGTGCCAGCAGGTCCGGGACTAGCGCCCGTGGGAGCACAGATACGCAGTATTTT
TRBJ1-3 | 15 | - | - | TRBV7-2 | CASSLRGQSGNTIYF | TGTGCCAGCAGCTTGCGAGGGCAATCTGGAAACACCATATATTTT
TRBJ2-1 | 16 | TRBD2 | many | TRBV7-2 | CASSFASGGIYNEQFF | TGTGCCAGCAGCTTCGCTAGCGGGGGGATATACAATGAGCAGTTCTTC